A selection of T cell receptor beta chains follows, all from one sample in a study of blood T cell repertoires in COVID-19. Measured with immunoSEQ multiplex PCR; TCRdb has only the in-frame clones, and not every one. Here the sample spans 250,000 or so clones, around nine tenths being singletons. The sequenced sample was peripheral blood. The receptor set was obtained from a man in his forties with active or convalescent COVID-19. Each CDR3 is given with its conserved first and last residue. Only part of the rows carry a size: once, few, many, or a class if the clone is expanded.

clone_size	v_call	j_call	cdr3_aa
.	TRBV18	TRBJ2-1	CASSPISGNNEQFF
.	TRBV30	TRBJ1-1	CAWSTGATEAFF
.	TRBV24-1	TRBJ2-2	CATRTSGTGELFF
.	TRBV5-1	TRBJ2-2	CASSLSTGTGELFF
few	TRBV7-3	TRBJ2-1	CASSLIPSGDNEQFF
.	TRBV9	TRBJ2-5	CASSVGVAGDRETQYF
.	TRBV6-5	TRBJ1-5	CATGVTQPQHF
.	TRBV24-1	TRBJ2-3	CATSDLRRTSTDTQYF
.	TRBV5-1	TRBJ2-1	CASSLGLAGGDEQFF
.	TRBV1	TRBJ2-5	CTSSQSLAGGGETQYF
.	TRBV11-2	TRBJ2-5	CASSLGAGTQETQYF
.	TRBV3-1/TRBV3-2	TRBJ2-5	CASRNRQGIQETQYF
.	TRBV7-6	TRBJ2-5	CASSIGLAGDREETQYF
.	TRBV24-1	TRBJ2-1	CATSEIAHEQFF
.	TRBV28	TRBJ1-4	CASSLIGTGGIDGEKLFF
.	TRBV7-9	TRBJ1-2	CASSPGDLGHGYTF
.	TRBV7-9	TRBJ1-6	CASSPVGTQMGNSPLHF
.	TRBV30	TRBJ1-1	CAFWGDTEAFF
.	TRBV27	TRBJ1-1	CASKPLGTGGAKVNTEAFF
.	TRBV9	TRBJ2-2	CASSARRASGTGELFF
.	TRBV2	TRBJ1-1	CASNSYEAFF
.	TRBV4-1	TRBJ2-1	CASSQTSDAWGGQFF
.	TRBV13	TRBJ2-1	CASSLGEGLGTSNNEQFF
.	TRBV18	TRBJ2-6	CASSTKFSGANVLTF
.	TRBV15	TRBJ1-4	CATSRDGGTLGEIEKLFF
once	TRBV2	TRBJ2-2	CASSEAGGPLGELFF
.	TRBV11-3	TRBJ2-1	CASSDPSGLEQFF
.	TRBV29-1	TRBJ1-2	CSAPEGPDYGYTF
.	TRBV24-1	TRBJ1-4	CATSDPVLAPNEKLFF
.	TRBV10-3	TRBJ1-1	CAISEGTLNTEAFF
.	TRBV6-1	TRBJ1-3	CASSESGGGGNTIYF
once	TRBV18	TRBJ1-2	CASSPSLTGATSYGYTF
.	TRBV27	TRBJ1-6	CASSLSAGGNSPLHF
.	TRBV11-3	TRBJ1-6	CASSPREGLRSPLHF
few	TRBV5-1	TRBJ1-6	CASSLSGDYNSPLHF
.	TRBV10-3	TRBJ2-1	CAINRDRGGNNEQFF
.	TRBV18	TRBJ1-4	CASSPQNEKLFF
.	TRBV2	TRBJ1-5	CASTPGYSNQPQHF
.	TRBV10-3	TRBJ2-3	CAISPGLAGSDTQYF
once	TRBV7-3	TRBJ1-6	CASSRRQGYNSPLHF
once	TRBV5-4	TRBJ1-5	CASSLHNQPQHF
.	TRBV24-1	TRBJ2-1	CATSGGDRPYNEQFF